This T cell receptor beta chain was retrieved from a study of sequential checkpoint blockade in melanoma. Study context: Randomization was 1:1 between first-line nivolumab→ipilimumab and ipilimumab→nivolumab. Each arm's sequence ended with maintenance nivolumab.

As for treatment: randomized to nivolumab then ipilimumab (arm A) or the reverse (arm B). Live CD3+CD8+ CD19− CD56− cells were sorted from PBMCs. The CDR3 has 13 amino acids. V was cut by 3 bases and J by 6 bases, with 8 bases left in between. The germline V gene encodes CDR1 SEHNR and CDR2 FQNEAQ (reference sequence). TCRdb's table, derived via immunoSEQ multiplex PCR, lists solely in-frame clones and lacks some. The sample has roughly 18,000 clones, about 50% seen once; the top ten hold around 17%. The V call is TRBV7-9, the J call TRBJ1-4, with D perhaps matching TRBD1 (5 bases). The source material was CD8+ T cells sorted from blood (inferred from file names), sampled from a patient given nivolumab and ipilimumab in sequence. This TCR was recovered from a human donor with melanoma. The CDR3 region is CASSLVGDEKLFF. CDR3 nucleotides: TGTGCCAGCAGCTTGGTAGGGGATGAAAAACTGTTTTTT. Based on the CDR3 plus reference TRBV7-9 and TRBJ1-4, the full variable domain is DTGVSQNPRHKITKRGQNVTFRCDPISEHNRLYWYRQTLGQGPEFLTYFQNEAQLEKSRLLSDRFSAERPKGSFSTLEIQRTEQGDSAMYLCASSLVGDEKLFFGSGTQLSVL.